This TCR beta chain was captured in a study of blood T cells in healthy people across ages. With a J-beta primer mix and a sample-barcoded 5' primer, a second PCR ran about 7 to 12 cycles. TCRdb passed the 5' RACE reads through MiXCR, listing each CDR3 protein once. This table has over 1.5 million distinct CDR3 sequences, 40% to 55% appearing once. This clonotype was observed a few times. The CDR3 loop spans 14 amino acids. Germline loops: CDR1 MRHNA, CDR2 SNTAGT. V lost 2 bases, J lost 1 base, and 7 bases lay in between. The sequence was collected from a woman in her 40s in good health. The rearrangement joins TRBV6-4 to TRBJ2-3; D remains ambiguous. Sequenced material: blood. The CDR3 DNA reads as TGTGCCAGCAGTGACCAACCTGGCACAGATACGCAGTATTTT. Translation: CASSDQPGTDTQYF.